This TCR beta chain was recorded in a study of cytomegalovirus exposure and HLA in healthy donors. Whole-study findings and limits: From TCR beta sequences, most subjects' HLA-A and HLA-B alleles were reportedly predicted accurately.

The V gene's germline CDR1 is SGHDT and CDR2 YYEEEE. This CDR3 spans 15 amino acids. Trimming removed 0 bases from V and 0 bases from J, with 10 bases in between. Researchers ran the PCR with 60 Vbeta and 13 Jbeta primers. The assay was immunoSEQ multiplex PCR, and TCRdb's table has in-frame clones only and misses some. The table shows 150,000 to 200,000 clones, with roughly 81% occurring only once. Comment on this clone: Antigen specificity is unknown.

The sequence derives from a girl under 18 in good health and CMV-seropositive. The sequencing sample was made of PBMCs. V gene TRBV5-6 combines with J gene TRBJ2-7, with D possibly matching TRBD1 (6 bases). The DNA of the CDR3 is TGTGCCAGCAGCTTGGAAAGGGGGACCTCCTACGAGCAGTACTTC. Protein sequence: CASSLERGTSYEQYF.